The rows below give T cell receptor beta chains drawn from one sample of a study of blood T cell repertoires in COVID-19. Some clones are missing from TCRdb's copy, which holds only in-frame ones; the method was immunoSEQ multiplex PCR. Of roughly 100,000 clones listed, roughly 76% are singletons. Sequenced sample: peripheral blood. The receptors derive from a woman between 65 and 79 years old with acute or convalescent COVID-19. CDR3s include the opening cysteine and the closing phenylalanine or tryptophan. Fields, in order: V gene, D gene, J gene, clone size, CDR3 DNA, CDR3 protein. The D gene is left open where the match is weak. Not every row has a clone size; where given, it reads once, few, many or a size class.

V: TRBV30; D: TRBD1; J: TRBJ1-6; size: few; DNA: TGTGCCTGGACCCGGGACAGTAATTCACCCCTCCACTTT; CDR3: CAWTRDSNSPLHF
V: TRBV27; D: TRBD1; J: TRBJ2-3; size: once; DNA: TGTGCCAGCAGTTTATCCCGACAGGGGTGGGCAGATACGCAGTATTTT; CDR3: CASSLSRQGWADTQYF
V: TRBV4-3; D: NA; J: TRBJ1-2; size: many; DNA: TGCGCCAGCAGCCAAGATTCGAGTGGCTACACCTTC; CDR3: CASSQDSSGYTF
V: TRBV15; D: NA; J: TRBJ1-1; size: NA; DNA: TGTGCCACCAGCAGAGGAGACTCGAACACTGAAGCTTTCTTT; CDR3: CATSRGDSNTEAFF
V: TRBV19; D: NA; J: TRBJ2-3; size: NA; DNA: TGTGCCAGTAGTATAGAACGGAGCAATACGCAGTATTTT; CDR3: CASSIERSNTQYF
V: TRBV29-1; D: NA; J: TRBJ2-5; size: NA; DNA: TGCAGCGTTGATGGCAGGGGTGACGAGACCCAGTACTTC; CDR3: CSVDGRGDETQYF
V: TRBV15; D: NA; J: TRBJ2-1; size: NA; DNA: TGTGCCACCAGCAGAGATAGGACTCACCGAGAACAGTTCTTC; CDR3: CATSRDRTHREQFF
V: TRBV28; D: NA; J: TRBJ2-3; size: NA; DNA: TGTGCCAGCAGTTTTCGCCGCCAGGGCACAGATACGCAGTATTTT; CDR3: CASSFRRQGTDTQYF
V: TRBV3-1/TRBV3-2; D: NA; J: TRBJ2-7; size: NA; DNA: TGTGCCAGCAGCCTTCGAGCGGGTTCCGCCTACGAGCAGTACTTC; CDR3: CASSLRAGSAYEQYF
V: TRBV4-2; D: TRBD2; J: TRBJ2-5; size: NA; DNA: TGTGCCAGCAGCCAGAACCCGGGAGGGGAGACCCAGTACTTC; CDR3: CASSQNPGGETQYF
V: TRBV4-2; D: TRBD1; J: TRBJ1-1; size: NA; DNA: TGTGCCAGCAGCCAAGATGAGGGACAGGGTTTGAACACTGAAGCTTTCTTT; CDR3: CASSQDEGQGLNTEAFF
V: TRBV15; D: TRBD1; J: TRBJ1-2; size: NA; DNA: TGTGCCACCAGCAGCATGACAGGGAACTATGGCTACACCTTC; CDR3: CATSSMTGNYGYTF
V: TRBV10-3; D: TRBD1; J: TRBJ2-3; size: NA; DNA: TGTGCCATCAGCTGGGCCGAGGGGGCCGATACGCAGTATTTT; CDR3: CAISWAEGADTQYF
V: TRBV29-1; D: NA; J: TRBJ1-2; size: NA; DNA: TGCAGCGTTAGTGGCCCGTTCTTC; CDR3: CSVSGPFF
V: TRBV30; D: TRBD1; J: TRBJ2-1; size: NA; DNA: TGTGCCTGGGGGATTACAGGGGGCGTTTCCTACAATGAGCAGTTCTTC; CDR3: CAWGITGGVSYNEQFF
V: TRBV19; D: NA; J: TRBJ1-1; size: NA; DNA: TGTGCCAGTAGGGACATTCCCACTGAAGCTTTCTTT; CDR3: CASRDIPTEAFF
V: TRBV6-5; D: TRBD1; J: TRBJ1-6; size: NA; DNA: TGTGCCAGCAGTTTCCGGGACAGCGCCCTCCACTTT; CDR3: CASSFRDSALHF
V: TRBV5-4; D: TRBD2; J: TRBJ2-7; size: NA; DNA: TGTGCCAGCAGCTTTGGGACTAGCGGGGTCTTGAGCTCCTACGAGCAGTACTTC; CDR3: CASSFGTSGVLSSYEQYF
V: TRBV16; D: NA; J: TRBJ2-2; size: NA; DNA: TGTGCCAGCAGCCAAATTCGGGGCAGGGGCAACACCGGGGAGCTGTTTTTT; CDR3: CASSQIRGRGNTGELFF
V: TRBV6-4; D: NA; J: TRBJ2-2; size: NA; DNA: TGTGCCAGCAGTAATACACTAACCGGGGAGCTGTTTTTT; CDR3: CASSNTLTGELFF
V: TRBV28; D: NA; J: TRBJ2-5; size: NA; DNA: TGTGCCAGCAGTACCCAGCGGAGGGGGCGGGAGACCCAGTACTTC; CDR3: CASSTQRRGRETQYF
V: TRBV4-2; D: TRBD2; J: TRBJ2-3; size: NA; DNA: TGTGCCAGCAGCCAGGATAGCGGGACTCACACAGATACGCAGTATTTT; CDR3: CASSQDSGTHTDTQYF
V: TRBV28; D: TRBD1; J: TRBJ1-1; size: NA; DNA: TGTGCCAGCAGGCAGCAGGGGGCCGGATTAGGAACTGAAGCTTTCTTT; CDR3: CASRQQGAGLGTEAFF
V: TRBV6-2/TRBV6-3; D: TRBD2; J: TRBJ2-7; size: few; DNA: TGTGCCAGCAGTTACTCGAGAACTAGCGGGAGCTCCTACGAGCAGTACTTC; CDR3: CASSYSRTSGSSYEQYF
V: TRBV6-2/TRBV6-3; D: NA; J: TRBJ2-2; size: NA; DNA: TGTGCCAGCAGTGGCGGATTAAGGCCTGGCACCGGGGAGCTGTTTTTT; CDR3: CASSGGLRPGTGELFF
V: TRBV6-2/TRBV6-3; D: TRBD2; J: TRBJ2-1; size: NA; DNA: TGTGCCAGCAGTTACTCGACGGGGGGGCTTCAGTTCTTC; CDR3: CASSYSTGGLQFF
V: TRBV3-1/TRBV3-2; D: NA; J: TRBJ1-6; size: NA; DNA: TGTGCCAGCAGCTCACAACAATTAGGGGCGGGGTATAATTCACCCCTCCACTTT; CDR3: CASSSQQLGAGYNSPLHF
V: TRBV6-5; D: NA; J: TRBJ1-2; size: NA; DNA: TGTGCCAGCAGTTACTCGGGGCAGATTTACTATGGCTACACCTTC; CDR3: CASSYSGQIYYGYTF
V: TRBV19; D: TRBD1; J: TRBJ2-7; size: NA; DNA: TGTGCCAGTAGTATGGCAGGGGGCTACGAGCAGTACTTC; CDR3: CASSMAGGYEQYF
V: TRBV10-3; D: TRBD1; J: TRBJ1-6; size: few; DNA: TGTGCCATCAGTGAGGGACAGGTCCCTGGTTCACCCCTCCACTTT; CDR3: CAISEGQVPGSPLHF
V: TRBV15; D: TRBD1; J: TRBJ2-1; size: NA; DNA: TGTGCCACCAGCAGAGATACCCCCAGGACAGGCAATGAGCAGTTCTTC; CDR3: CATSRDTPRTGNEQFF
V: TRBV7-2; D: NA; J: TRBJ1-5; size: few; DNA: TGTGCCAGCAGCTTAGCCGCGACAGATAATCAGCCCCAGCATTTT; CDR3: CASSLAATDNQPQHF
V: TRBV19; D: TRBD1; J: TRBJ2-2; size: NA; DNA: TGTGCCAGTAGTCCCGGGACAGGGAACACCGGGGAGCTGTTTTTT; CDR3: CASSPGTGNTGELFF
V: TRBV29-1; D: TRBD1; J: TRBJ2-3; size: NA; DNA: TGCAGCGTTGAAAGGACAGGGGGCCCAGATACGCAGTATTTT; CDR3: CSVERTGGPDTQYF
V: TRBV27; D: TRBD1; J: TRBJ1-2; size: NA; DNA: TGTGCCAGCAGTTGGGACAGGTCCTATGGCTACACCTTC; CDR3: CASSWDRSYGYTF
V: TRBV6-4; D: TRBD1; J: TRBJ1-1; size: NA; DNA: TGTGCCAGCAGCGAGGACAGGGACACTGAAGCTTTCTTT; CDR3: CASSEDRDTEAFF
V: TRBV2; D: NA; J: TRBJ2-1; size: NA; DNA: TGTGCCAGCTTACCGACCTGGAGCTCCTACAATGAGCAGTTCTTC; CDR3: CASLPTWSSYNEQFF
V: TRBV7-9; D: TRBD1; J: TRBJ2-2; size: NA; DNA: TGTGCCAGCAGACAGGGGAATGGGCCCGGGGAGCTGTTTTTT; CDR3: CASRQGNGPGELFF
V: TRBV30; D: TRBD2; J: TRBJ2-5; size: NA; DNA: TGTGCCTGGAGACTAGGACTAGCGGGGGAGACCCAGTACTTC; CDR3: CAWRLGLAGETQYF
V: TRBV5-1; D: TRBD1; J: TRBJ2-7; size: NA; DNA: TGCGCCAGCAGCTTGGGAGGACAGGGAGCGTACGAGCAGTACTTC; CDR3: CASSLGGQGAYEQYF
V: TRBV7-2; D: TRBD2; J: TRBJ2-5; size: NA; DNA: TGTGCCAGCAGCTTATTGGGGGGGCAAGAGACCCAGTACTTC; CDR3: CASSLLGGQETQYF
V: TRBV28; D: TRBD1; J: TRBJ1-5; size: NA; DNA: TGTGCCAGCAGTTCTTCCGGGACAGGGTATCAGCCCCAGCATTTT; CDR3: CASSSSGTGYQPQHF
V: TRBV4-3; D: TRBD2; J: TRBJ2-2; size: NA; DNA: TGCGCCAGCAGCCAAGAGGGCCGACTAGCGGGGGGCCGGGAGCTGTTTTTT; CDR3: CASSQEGRLAGGRELFF
V: TRBV6-6; D: TRBD1; J: TRBJ1-6; size: once; DNA: TGTGCCAGCAGGCAGGGGGCAGGTAATTCACCCCTCCACTTT; CDR3: CASRQGAGNSPLHF
V: TRBV7-9; D: NA; J: TRBJ1-4; size: NA; DNA: TGTGCCAGCAGTTTAGTCAGTGATGAAAAACTGTTTTTT; CDR3: CASSLVSDEKLFF
V: TRBV18; D: TRBD2; J: TRBJ2-5; size: NA; DNA: TGTGCCAGCTCACCGGGACTAGCGGGGAGACAAGAGACCCAGTACTTC; CDR3: CASSPGLAGRQETQYF
V: TRBV6-1; D: TRBD1; J: TRBJ2-3; size: NA; DNA: TGTGCCAGCAGTGACCGACAGGGCCACTCCACAGATACGCAGTATTTT; CDR3: CASSDRQGHSTDTQYF
V: TRBV10-3; D: TRBD1; J: TRBJ1-1; size: NA; DNA: TGTGCCATCAGTGAGGGGACAGGGTTTGGAGCTTTCTTT; CDR3: CAISEGTGFGAFF
V: TRBV27; D: NA; J: TRBJ1-5; size: NA; DNA: TGTGCCAGCAGTTTATCCCTAAAGGGGGATCAGCCCCAGCATTTT; CDR3: CASSLSLKGDQPQHF
V: TRBV6-2/TRBV6-3; D: NA; J: TRBJ2-7; size: NA; DNA: TGTGCCAGCAGTTTTCCGGTATACGAGCAGTACTTC; CDR3: CASSFPVYEQYF
V: TRBV18; D: NA; J: TRBJ2-7; size: NA; DNA: TGTGCCAGCTCACCATTGTCGGGCGAGCAGTACTTC; CDR3: CASSPLSGEQYF
V: TRBV12-3/TRBV12-4; D: NA; J: TRBJ2-2; size: NA; DNA: TGTGCCAGCAAGCAGGGAGGAACCGGGGAGCTGTTTTTT; CDR3: CASKQGGTGELFF
V: TRBV7-9; D: TRBD1; J: TRBJ1-4; size: once; DNA: TGTGCCAGCAGCTTCCCACAGGGGGCGAATGAAAAACTGTTTTTT; CDR3: CASSFPQGANEKLFF
V: TRBV5-6; D: NA; J: TRBJ2-2; size: NA; DNA: TGTGCCAGCAGACCTACCCCGGGGTTCACCGGGGAGCTGTTTTTT; CDR3: CASRPTPGFTGELFF
V: TRBV2; D: NA; J: TRBJ2-7; size: NA; DNA: TGTGCCACGAAGGGGATCTCCTACGAGCAGTACTTC; CDR3: CATKGISYEQYF
V: TRBV5-4; D: NA; J: TRBJ1-4; size: NA; DNA: TGTGCCAGCAGCTTGCAAACAGGGAATGAAAAACTGTTTTTT; CDR3: CASSLQTGNEKLFF
V: TRBV20-1; D: NA; J: TRBJ1-5; size: NA; DNA: TGCAGTGCTAGTTTGGGGAGTCGGGGCAATCAGCCCCAGCATTTT; CDR3: CSASLGSRGNQPQHF
V: TRBV30; D: NA; J: TRBJ1-2; size: NA; DNA: TGTGCCTGGAGTGTAAAGGGGGTCTATGGCTACACCTTC; CDR3: CAWSVKGVYGYTF
V: TRBV6-2/TRBV6-3; D: TRBD1; J: TRBJ2-3; size: NA; DNA: TGTGCCAGCAGCTCCACCTCGGGACAGGGGACAGATACGCAGTATTTT; CDR3: CASSSTSGQGTDTQYF